This T cell receptor (beta chain) was documented in a study of Graves' ophthalmopathy and Graves' hyperthyroidism. Notes on the study in general: It was with about 68% sensitivity and about 73% specificity that the model predicted ophthalmopathy progression.

Many counts were recorded for this clonotype. Antigen specificity is unknown. Amplification of the TCR beta CDR3 regions used RNA transcripts (as template). Investigators did first-round RT-PCR with HTBI primers, then second-round multiplex PCR. A single record per CDR3 protein comes from TCRdb applying MiXCR to the multiplex PCR reads. This table has hundreds of thousands of distinct CDR3 sequences, 35% to 50% appearing once. The J segment lost 1 base and the V segment lost 2 bases, leaving 7 bases of the junction unmatched. CDR1 and CDR2 (germline): DFQATT, SNEGSKA (reference sequence). This CDR3 region has 15 residues.

J is TRBJ2-5 and V is TRBV20-1; 7 bases map to TRBD1. This receptor was obtained from an adult man with Graves' ophthalmopathy. Source material: peripheral blood. The CDR3 DNA follows: TGCAGTGCTAGACCTCACACAGGGGTCCAAGAGACCCAGTACTTC. Its protein is CSARPHTGVQETQYF.